This note documents a single T cell receptor (beta chain) sequence. Its matching antigen is unknown. With 60 Vbeta and 13 Jbeta primers, the PCR was carried out. Measured with immunoSEQ multiplex PCR; TCRdb has only the in-frame clones, and not every one. Of 100,000 to 150,000 clones in the sample, around 80% are singletons; the top ten hold 1.4% to 1.5%. The CDR3 runs 16 residues. The germline V gene has CDR1 SEHNR and CDR2 FQNEAQ (reference sequence). V was cut by 1 base and J by 5 bases, with 18 bases left in between. This specimen belongs to a study of cytomegalovirus exposure and HLA in healthy donors. Findings of the study overall: Presence/absence analyses assumed roughly uniform sequencing depth across donors. A missense variant in DCLRE1C was later tied to TCR beta V- and J-gene trimming. According to a later analysis, donors in an Asian-associated ancestry cluster reportedly had fewer N-insertions than the roughly 640-donor mean.

This clonotype was obtained from a female donor in good health and CMV-seronegative. The chain has TRBV7-9 and TRBJ2-7; no clear D gene. Sequences were obtained from PBMCs. In DNA form, the CDR3 reads TGTGCCAGCAGCTTAGGACTGTCCCTTCCTCCCAACGAGCAGTACTTC. Amino acids: CASSLGLSLPPNEQYF. Full variable domain (rest looked up from reference TRBV7-9 and TRBJ2-7): DTGVSQNPRHKITKRGQNVTFRCDPISEHNRLYWYRQTLGQGPEFLTYFQNEAQLEKSRLLSDRFSAERPKGSFSTLEIQRTEQGDSAMYLCASSLGLSLPPNEQYFGPGTRLTVT.